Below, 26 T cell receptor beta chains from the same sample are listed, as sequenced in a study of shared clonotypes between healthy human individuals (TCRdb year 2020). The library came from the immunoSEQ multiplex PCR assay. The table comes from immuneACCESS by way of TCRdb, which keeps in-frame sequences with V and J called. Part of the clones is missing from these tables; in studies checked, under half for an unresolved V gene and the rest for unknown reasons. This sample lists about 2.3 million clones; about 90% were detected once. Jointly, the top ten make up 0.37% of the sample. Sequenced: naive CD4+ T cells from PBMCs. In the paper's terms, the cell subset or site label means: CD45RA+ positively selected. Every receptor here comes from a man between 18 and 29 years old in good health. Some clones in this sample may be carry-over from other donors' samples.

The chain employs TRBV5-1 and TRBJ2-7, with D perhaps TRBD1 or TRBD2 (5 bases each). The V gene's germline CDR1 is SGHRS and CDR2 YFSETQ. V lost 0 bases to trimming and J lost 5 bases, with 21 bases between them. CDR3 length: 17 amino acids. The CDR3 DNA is TGCGCCAGCAGCTTGGCCTCGTTGGGACGCCTACGAGACGAGCAGTACTTC. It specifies CASSLASLGRLRDEQYF.

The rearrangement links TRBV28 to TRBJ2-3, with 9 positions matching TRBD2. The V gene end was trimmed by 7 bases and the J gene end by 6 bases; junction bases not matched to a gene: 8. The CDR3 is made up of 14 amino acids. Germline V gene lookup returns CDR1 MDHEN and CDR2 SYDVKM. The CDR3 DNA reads TGTGCCAGCATCTGGGCGGGAGGGGTGGATACGCAGTATTTT. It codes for CASIWAGGVDTQYF.

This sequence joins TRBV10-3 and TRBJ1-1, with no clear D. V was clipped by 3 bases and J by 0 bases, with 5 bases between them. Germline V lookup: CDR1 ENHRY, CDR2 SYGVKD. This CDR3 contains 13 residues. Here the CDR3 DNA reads TGTGCCATCAGTGACGGACTGAACACTGAAGCTTTCTTT. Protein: CAISDGLNTEAFF.

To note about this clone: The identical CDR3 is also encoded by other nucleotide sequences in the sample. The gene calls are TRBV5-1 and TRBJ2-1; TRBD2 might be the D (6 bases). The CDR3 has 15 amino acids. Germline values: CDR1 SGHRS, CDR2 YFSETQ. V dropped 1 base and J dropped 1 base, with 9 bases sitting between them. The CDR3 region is CASSLLSGSYNEQFF. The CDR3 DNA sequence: TGCGCCAGCAGCTTGTTAAGCGGGTCCTACAATGAGCAGTTCTTC.

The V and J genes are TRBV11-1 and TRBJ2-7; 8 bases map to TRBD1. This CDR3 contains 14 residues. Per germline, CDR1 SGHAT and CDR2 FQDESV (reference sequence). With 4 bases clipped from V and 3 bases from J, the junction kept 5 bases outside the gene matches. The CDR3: CASSSTDRVYEQYF. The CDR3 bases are TGTGCCAGCAGCTCAACGGACAGGGTCTACGAGCAGTACTTC.

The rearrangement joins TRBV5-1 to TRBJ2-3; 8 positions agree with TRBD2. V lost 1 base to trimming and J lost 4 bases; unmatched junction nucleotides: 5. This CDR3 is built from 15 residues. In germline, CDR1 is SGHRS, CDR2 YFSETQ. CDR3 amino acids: CASSLMAGGSDTQYF. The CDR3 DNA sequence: TGCGCCAGCAGCTTGATGGCGGGAGGATCAGATACGCAGTATTTT.

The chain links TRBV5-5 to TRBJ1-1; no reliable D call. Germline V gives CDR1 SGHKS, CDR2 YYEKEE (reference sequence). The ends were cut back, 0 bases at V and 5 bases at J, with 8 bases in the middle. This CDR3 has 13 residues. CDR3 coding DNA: TGTGCCAGCAGCTTGGGCGGGCCAACTGAAGCTTTCTTT. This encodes CASSLGGPTEAFF.

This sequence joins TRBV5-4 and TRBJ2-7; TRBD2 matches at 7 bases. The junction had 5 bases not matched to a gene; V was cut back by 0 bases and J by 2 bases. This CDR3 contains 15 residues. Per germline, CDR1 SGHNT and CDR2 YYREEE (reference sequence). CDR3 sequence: CASSLAERGAYEQYF. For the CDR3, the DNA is TGTGCCAGCAGCTTGGCCGAGCGGGGTGCCTACGAGCAGTACTTC.

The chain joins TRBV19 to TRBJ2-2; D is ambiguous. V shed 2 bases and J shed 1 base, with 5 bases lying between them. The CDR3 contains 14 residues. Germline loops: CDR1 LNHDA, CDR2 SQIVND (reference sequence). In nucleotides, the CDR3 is TGTGCCAGTAGTATATCGTGGAACACCGGGGAGCTGTTTTTT. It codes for CASSISWNTGELFF.

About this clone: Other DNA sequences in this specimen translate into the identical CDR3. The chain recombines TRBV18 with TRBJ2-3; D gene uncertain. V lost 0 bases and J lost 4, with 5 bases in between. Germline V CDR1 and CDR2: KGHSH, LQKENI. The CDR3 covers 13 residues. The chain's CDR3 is CASSPPSADTQYF. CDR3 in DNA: TGTGCCAGCTCACCACCATCGGCAGATACGCAGTATTTT.

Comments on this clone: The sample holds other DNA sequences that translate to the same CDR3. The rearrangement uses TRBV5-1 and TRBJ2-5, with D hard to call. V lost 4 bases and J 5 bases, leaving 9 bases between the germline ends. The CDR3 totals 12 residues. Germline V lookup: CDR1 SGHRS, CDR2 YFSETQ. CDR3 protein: CASSPDLETQYF. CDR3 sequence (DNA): TGCGCCAGCAGCCCAGACCTGGAGACCCAGTACTTC.

Written as DNA, the CDR3 is TGTGCCAGCAGCTCGTTACAGGGGGACCGAACACCGGGGAAGCTGTTTTTT. It codes for CASSSLQGDRTPGKLFF. This sequence joins TRBV5-5 and TRBJ2-2; 8 nucleotides align to TRBD1. The CDR3 runs to 17 residues. The V gene's germline CDR1 is SGHKS and CDR2 YYEKEE (reference sequence). The V segment lost 3 bases and the J segment 12 bases; nucleotides outside the gene matches: 19.

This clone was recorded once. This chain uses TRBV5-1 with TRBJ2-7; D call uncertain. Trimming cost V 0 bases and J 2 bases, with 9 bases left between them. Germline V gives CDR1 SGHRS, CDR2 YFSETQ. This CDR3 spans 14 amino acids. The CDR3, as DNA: TGCGCCAGCAGCTTGGAGGTCGGCGCCTACGAGCAGTACTTC. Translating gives CASSLEVGAYEQYF. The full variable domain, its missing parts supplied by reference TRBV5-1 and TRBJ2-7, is KAGVTQTPRYLIKTRGQQVTLSCSPISGHRSVSWYQQTPGQGLQFLFEYFSETQRNKGNFPGRFSGRQFSNSRSEMNVSTLELGDSALYLCASSLEVGAYEQYFGPGTRLTVT.

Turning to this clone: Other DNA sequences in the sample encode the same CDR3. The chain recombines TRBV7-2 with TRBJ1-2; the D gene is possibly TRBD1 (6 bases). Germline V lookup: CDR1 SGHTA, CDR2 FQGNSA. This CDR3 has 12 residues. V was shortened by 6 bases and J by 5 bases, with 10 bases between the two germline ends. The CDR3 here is CASSLQGYGYTF. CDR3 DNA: TGTGCCAGCAGTTTGCAGGGGTATGGCTACACCTTC.

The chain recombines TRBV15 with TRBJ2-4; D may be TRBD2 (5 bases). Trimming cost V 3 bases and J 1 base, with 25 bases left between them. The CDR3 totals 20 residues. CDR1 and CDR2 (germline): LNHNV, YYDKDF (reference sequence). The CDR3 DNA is TGTGCCACCAGCAGCCAAAGAGAGGGCCTCGGCTGGGCGGCCAAAAACATTCAGTACTTC. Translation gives CATSSQREGLGWAAKNIQYF.

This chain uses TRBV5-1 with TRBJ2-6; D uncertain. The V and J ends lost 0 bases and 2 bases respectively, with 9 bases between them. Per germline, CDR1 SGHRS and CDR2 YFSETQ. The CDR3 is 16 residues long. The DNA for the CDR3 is TGCGCCAGCAGCTTGGCCGTAGCCCCTGGGGCCAACGTCCTGACTTTC. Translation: CASSLAVAPGANVLTF.

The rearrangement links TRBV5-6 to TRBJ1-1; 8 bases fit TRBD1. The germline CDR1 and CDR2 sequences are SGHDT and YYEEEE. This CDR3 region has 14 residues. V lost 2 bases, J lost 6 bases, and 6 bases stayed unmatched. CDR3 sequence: CASSLRQGAAEAFF. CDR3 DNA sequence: TGTGCCAGCAGCTTACGGCAGGGGGCCGCTGAAGCTTTCTTT.

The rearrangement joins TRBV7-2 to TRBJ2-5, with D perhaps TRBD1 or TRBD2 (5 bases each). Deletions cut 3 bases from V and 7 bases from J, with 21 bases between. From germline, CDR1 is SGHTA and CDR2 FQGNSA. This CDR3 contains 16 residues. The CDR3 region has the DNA TGTGCCAGCAGCTTCACCGGGGCGGTTGATGGGGTGACCCAGTACTTC. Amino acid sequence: CASSFTGAVDGVTQYF.

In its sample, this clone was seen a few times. The CDR3 sequence: CAWSIGQGASPLHF. In DNA, the CDR3 is TGTGCCTGGAGCATCGGACAGGGAGCTTCACCCCTCCACTTT. The chain links TRBV30 to TRBJ1-6; 8 nucleotides line up with TRBD1. The CDR3 has 14 residues. Germline assignment: CDR1 GTSNPN and CDR2 SVGIG (reference sequence). Germline trimming cut 3 bases from V and 9 bases from J; bases unmatched to any gene: 7. Combining the CDR3 with reference TRBV30 and TRBJ1-6 gives the whole variable domain SQTIHQWPATLVQPVGSPLSLECTVEGTSNPNLYWYRQAAGRGLQLLFYSVGIGQISSEVPQNLSASRPQDRQFILSSKKLLLSDSGFYLCAWSIGQGASPLHFGNGTRLTVT.

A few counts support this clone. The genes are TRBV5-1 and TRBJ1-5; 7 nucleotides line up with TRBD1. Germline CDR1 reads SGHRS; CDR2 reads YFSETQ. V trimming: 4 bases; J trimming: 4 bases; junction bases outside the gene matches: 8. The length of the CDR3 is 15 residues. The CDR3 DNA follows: TGCGCCAGCAGCCCTGGACAGGTTGGAAATCAGCCCCAGCATTTT. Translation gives CASSPGQVGNQPQHF.

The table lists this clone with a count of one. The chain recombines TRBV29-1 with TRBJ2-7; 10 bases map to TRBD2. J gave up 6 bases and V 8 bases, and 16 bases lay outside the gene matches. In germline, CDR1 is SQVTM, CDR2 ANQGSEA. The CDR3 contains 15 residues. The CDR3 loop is CSFSRGASGSGEQYF. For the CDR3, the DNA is TGCAGCTTCTCCCGAGGGGCTAGCGGGAGTGGCGAGCAGTACTTC.

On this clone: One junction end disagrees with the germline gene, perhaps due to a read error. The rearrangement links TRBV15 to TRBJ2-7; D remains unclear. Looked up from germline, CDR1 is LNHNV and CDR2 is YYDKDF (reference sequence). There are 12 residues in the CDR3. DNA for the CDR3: TGTGCCACCAGCAGCCTGGTTTATGATCCGCACTTC. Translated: CATSSLVYDPHF.

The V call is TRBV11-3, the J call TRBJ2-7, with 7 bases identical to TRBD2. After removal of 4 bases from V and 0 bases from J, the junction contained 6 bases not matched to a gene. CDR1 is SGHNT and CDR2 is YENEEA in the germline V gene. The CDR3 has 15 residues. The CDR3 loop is CASSSLADPSYEQYF. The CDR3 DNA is TGTGCCAGCAGCTCTCTAGCGGACCCCTCCTACGAGCAGTACTTC.

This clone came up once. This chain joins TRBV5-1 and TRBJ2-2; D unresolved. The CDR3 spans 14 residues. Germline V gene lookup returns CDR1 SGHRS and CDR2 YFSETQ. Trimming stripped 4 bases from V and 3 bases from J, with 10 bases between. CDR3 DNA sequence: TGCGCCAGCAGCCCCGGGTCGTACACCGGGGAGCTGTTTTTT. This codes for CASSPGSYTGELFF.

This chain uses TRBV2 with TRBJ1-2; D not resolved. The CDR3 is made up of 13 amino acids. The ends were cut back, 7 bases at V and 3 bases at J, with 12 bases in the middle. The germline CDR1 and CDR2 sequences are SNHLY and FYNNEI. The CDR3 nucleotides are TGTGCCAGCACTGTCTATCCGCACTATGGCTACACCTTC. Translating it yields CASTVYPHYGYTF.

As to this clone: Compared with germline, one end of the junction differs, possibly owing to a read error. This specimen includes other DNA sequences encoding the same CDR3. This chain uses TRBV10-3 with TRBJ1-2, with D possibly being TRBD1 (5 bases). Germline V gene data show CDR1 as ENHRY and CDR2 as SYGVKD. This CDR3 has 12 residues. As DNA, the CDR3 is TGTGCCATCAGTGAGTCGAGAGGGGCGCTACTATTC. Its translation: CAISESRGALLF.